The 8 T cell receptor beta chains in this list originate from one sample, sequenced in a study of blood T cell repertoires in COVID-19. Here immunoSEQ multiplex PCR was the method, and the copy in TCRdb shows in-frame clones only, minus some. The repertoire has around 120,000 clones, 78% of them found once; the top ten carry about 2.5%. The sample consisted of peripheral blood. The receptors originated from a man between 65 and 80 years old with acute or convalescent COVID-19.

The CDR3 region is CASSLNRGQNEQFF. The DNA of the CDR3 is TGTGCCAGCAGCTTGAACAGGGGGCAAAATGAGCAGTTCTTC. This chain connects TRBV5-4 to TRBJ2-1; 9 nucleotides match TRBD1. Germline loops: CDR1 SGHNT, CDR2 YYREEE (reference sequence). CDR3 size: 14 residues. The J segment lost 7 bases and the V segment lost 1 base, leaving 3 bases of the junction unmatched.

This clone was seen a handful of times. The rearrangement joins TRBV5-6 to TRBJ2-3, with no clear D. Trimming took off 4 bases at V and 4 bases at J, with 13 bases between the two ends. The CDR3 covers 14 residues. Germline CDR1 is SGHDT and CDR2 is YYEEEE. CDR3 region: CASSTELVADTQYF. The CDR3 coding sequence is TGTGCCAGCAGCACGGAGCTCGTCGCAGATACGCAGTATTTT.

V is TRBV15 and J is TRBJ1-2, with D possibly being TRBD1 (6 bases). V was trimmed by 11 bases and J by 2 bases, leaving 15 bases between them. This CDR3 is 13 amino acids long. Germline values: CDR1 LNHNV, CDR2 YYDKDF (reference sequence). For the CDR3, the DNA is TGTGCCTCCTCACCCGACAGGAACTATGGCTACACCTTC. Encoded protein: CASSPDRNYGYTF.

This clone has a handful of counts. The rearrangement uses TRBV6-5 and TRBJ2-6, with a tentative D call TRBD1 (5 bases). The CDR3 spans 15 residues. Trimming stripped 5 bases from V and 1 base from J, with 9 bases between. The germline gives CDR1 MNHEY, CDR2 SVGAGI. CDR3 sequence (DNA): TGTGCCAGCAGTCGCAGGGTTTCTGGGGCCAACGTCCTGACTTTC. It specifies CASSRRVSGANVLTF.

This chain joins TRBV5-1 and TRBJ2-5; TRBD2 is a possible D gene (5 bases). Germline V gene data show CDR1 as SGHRS and CDR2 as YFSETQ. The CDR3 extends over 14 amino acids. V was pared by 0 bases and J by 2 bases, with 8 bases between. DNA of the CDR3: TGCGCCAGCAGCTTGGAACCGGGGCAAGAGACCCAGTACTTC. As protein: CASSLEPGQETQYF.

Here the CDR3 reads CASSPTGFDSPLHF. The CDR3 DNA sequence: TGTGCCAGCTCCCCCACAGGGTTTGACTCACCCCTCCACTTT. The genes are TRBV18 and TRBJ1-6, with D maybe TRBD1 (6 bases). The germline V gene has CDR1 KGHSH and CDR2 LQKENI. V was cut by 6 bases and J by 10 bases, with 16 bases left in between. CDR3 length: 14 residues.

The chain employs TRBV9 and TRBJ1-1; D call uncertain. The CDR3 has 15 amino acids. Looked up from germline, CDR1 is SGDLS and CDR2 is YYNGEE. Trimming shortened V by 6 bases and J by 1 base, and 16 bases separated the two germline ends. The chain's CDR3 is CASTPGPGSNTEAFF. The CDR3 DNA follows: TGTGCCAGCACTCCAGGACCGGGATCGAACACTGAAGCTTTCTTT.

The chain carries TRBV7-2 and TRBJ2-2, with D perhaps TRBD1 (5 bases). Trimming shortened V by 2 bases and J by 4 bases, and 14 bases separated the two germline ends. Germline V gene lookup returns CDR1 SGHTA and CDR2 FQGNSA. The CDR3 covers 16 residues. The DNA for the CDR3 is TGTGCCAGCAGCTTAACTGGGGCAGGGCCCACCGGGGAGCTGTTTTTT. This translates into CASSLTGAGPTGELFF. The full variable domain, in which reference TRBV7-2 and TRBJ2-2 provide the parts outside the CDR3, is GAGVSQSPSNKVTEKGKDVELRCDPISGHTALYWYRQSLGQGLEFLIYFQGNSAPDKSGLPSDRFSAERTGGSVSTLTIQRTQQEDSAVYLCASSLTGAGPTGELFFGEGSRLTVL.